Below are 26 T cell receptor beta chains sequenced from a single sample in a study of early T cells in non-severe SARS-CoV-2 infection. One entry per CDR3 protein, called by TCRdb with MiXCR from the 5' RACE reads. The sample contains 32,000 or so distinct CDR3 sequences, about 6.3% of which appear only once. Specimen: whole blood. Receptor source: an adult who was a healthcare worker with PCR-confirmed SARS-CoV-2 infection or an uninfected control (not recorded which).

This clonotype was observed a few times. The chain uses TRBV5-5 and TRBJ2-4; the D is unclear. V lost 0 bases and J lost 0, with 7 bases in between. Germline CDR1 reads SGHKS; CDR2 reads YYEKEE (reference sequence). The CDR3 spans 15 residues. CDR3 residues: CASSLAVPAKNIQYF. The CDR3 nucleotides read TGTGCCAGCAGCTTGGCAGTCCCAGCCAAAAACATTCAGTACTTC.

This clonotype was detected only a few times. A much larger clone lies one base from this, so it may be a read error. The rearrangement uses TRBV7-9 and TRBJ1-2, with D possibly TRBD1 on 5 matching bases. The germline gives CDR1 SEHNR, CDR2 FQNEAQ (reference sequence). V was cut by 4 bases and J by 4 bases, with 13 bases left in between. This CDR3 region has 14 residues. The CDR3 bases are TGTGCCAGCAGCTCGAAGGGGCTGATCTATGGCTACACCTTC. Translating it yields CASSSKGLIYGYTF.

This clonotype has a count of ten or more. The chain employs TRBV20-1 and TRBJ2-7, with 8 bases aligning to TRBD2. The CDR3 consists of 15 residues. Germline assignment: CDR1 DFQATT and CDR2 SNEGSKA (reference sequence). V lost 4 bases, J lost 2 bases, and 10 bases stayed unmatched. The CDR3 here is CSAITLAGPPYEQYF. The CDR3 DNA is TGCAGTGCTATCACCCTAGCGGGTCCGCCCTACGAGCAGTACTTC.

This clonotype was counted at least ten times. The chain has TRBV11-2 and TRBJ2-3, with TRBD1 as a possible D gene (6 bases). The CDR3 contains 12 residues. CDR1 and CDR2 from the germline V gene are SGHAT and FQNNGV. V lost 5 bases and J 6 bases, leaving 9 bases between the germline ends. This chain's CDR3 is CASSPDRDTQYF. As DNA, the CDR3 is TGTGCCAGCAGCCCAGACAGGGATACGCAGTATTTT. Full variable domain (outside the CDR3, taken from reference TRBV11-2 and TRBJ2-3): EAGVAQSPRYKIIEKRQSVAFWCNPISGHATLYWYQQILGQGPKLLIQFQNNGVVDDSQLPKDRFSAERLKGVDSTLKIQPAKLEDSAVYLCASSPDRDTQYFGPGTRLTVL.

This clonotype has a count of ten or more. CDR3 sequence: CASSLSGASRMYTGELFF. CDR3 nucleotide sequence: TGTGCCAGCAGTTTATCCGGGGCTAGCCGAATGTACACCGGGGAGCTGTTTTTT. The chain uses TRBV27 and TRBJ2-2; either TRBD1 or TRBD2 may fit D (5 bases each). Trimming took off 0 bases at V and 3 bases at J, with 17 bases between the two ends. The CDR3 is made up of 18 amino acids. Germline CDR1 MNHEY, CDR2 SMNVEV (reference sequence).

This chain connects TRBV6-2 or TRBV6-3 to TRBJ2-2, with TRBD1 matching 7 bases. Germline CDR1 is MNHEY and CDR2 is SVGEGT. Trimming removed 6 bases from V and 5 bases from J; junction bases left unmatched: 6. CDR3 length: 14 residues. The CDR3 here is CASRLTGLTGELFF. Here the CDR3 DNA reads TGTGCCAGCAGGCTGACAGGGCTAACCGGGGAGCTGTTTTTT.

This clonotype has ten or more counts. The V gene is TRBV12-3 or TRBV12-4, the J gene TRBJ2-3; D unresolved. This CDR3 contains 15 residues. Trimming shortened V by 3 bases and J by 0 bases, and 10 bases separated the two germline ends. CDR3 residues: CASSFVGRSTDTQYF. The CDR3 bases are TGTGCCAGCAGTTTCGTAGGCCGTAGCACAGATACGCAGTATTTT.

V usage is TRBV7-9 and J usage is TRBJ1-2; 9 nucleotides agree with TRBD1. The ends lost 5 bases at V and 8 bases at J; junction bases unmatched: 9. In germline, CDR1 is SEHNR, CDR2 FQNEAQ (reference sequence). This CDR3 is built from 14 residues. CDR3 sequence (DNA): TGTGCCAGCAGCATGGGACAGGGCCCTCGCGGCTACACCTTC. Residues: CASSMGQGPRGYTF. Looking up the rest from reference TRBV7-9 and TRBJ1-2 gives the full variable domain: DTGVSQNPRHKITKRGQNVTFRCDPISEHNRLYWYRQTLGQGPEFLTYFQNEAQLEKSRLLSDRFSAERPKGSFSTLEIQRTEQGDSAMYLCASSMGQGPRGYTFGSGTRLTVV.

J is TRBJ2-7 and V is TRBV7-2, with 8 positions matching TRBD2. V shed 3 bases, J shed 6 bases, and the junction held 7 bases outside the gene matches. This CDR3 region has 14 residues. CDR1 is SGHTA, CDR2 FQGNSA, per germline. The CDR3 bases are TGTGCCAGCAGCTTGACGGGAGGGCCTGTCGAGCAGTACTTC. Translated, it gives CASSLTGGPVEQYF. The complete variable domain, with remaining parts taken from reference TRBV7-2 and TRBJ2-7, reads GAGVSQSPSNKVTEKGKDVELRCDPISGHTALYWYRQSLGQGLEFLIYFQGNSAPDKSGLPSDRFSAERTGGSVSTLTIQRTQQEDSAVYLCASSLTGGPVEQYFGPGTRLTVT.

The V and J genes are TRBV28 and TRBJ2-7; D is ambiguous. There are 13 residues in the CDR3. V was cut by 8 bases and J by 3 bases, with 14 bases left in between. Germline CDR1 MDHEN, CDR2 SYDVKM. The CDR3 region has the DNA TGTGCCAGCTCCGGCCCTACGATCTACGAGCAGTACTTC. Translated: CASSGPTIYEQYF.

The rearrangement uses TRBV5-6 and TRBJ1-2, with 8 positions matching TRBD1. CDR1 is SGHDT, CDR2 YYEEEE, per germline. The CDR3 covers 13 residues. V shed 7 bases, J shed 7 bases, and the junction held 9 bases outside the gene matches. As DNA, the CDR3 is TGTGCCAGCGCCCCGCGACAGGGGCCTGGCTACACCTTC. Encoded protein: CASAPRQGPGYTF.

The chain carries TRBV19 and TRBJ1-6; 7 positions agree with TRBD1. Germline V gene lookup returns CDR1 LNHDA and CDR2 SQIVND (reference sequence). This CDR3 has 14 amino acids. Germline trimming cut 7 bases from V and 7 bases from J; bases unmatched to any gene: 7. CDR3 sequence: CASTPRDSNSPLHF. Written as DNA, the CDR3 is TGTGCCAGTACCCCCCGGGACAGCAATTCACCCCTCCACTTT.

The table lists this clonotype with a few counts. This sequence joins TRBV4-1 and TRBJ2-4; possible D gene TRBD2, 5 bases. Germline V gives CDR1 MGHRA, CDR2 YSYEKL. The CDR3 is made up of 16 amino acids. V lost 0 bases to trimming and J lost 3 bases, with 12 bases between them. The DNA of the CDR3 is TGCGCCAGCAGCCAAGACGCTACGAGGGACAAAAACATTCAGTACTTC. Translated: CASSQDATRDKNIQYF.

This clonotype came up many times. The V and J genes are TRBV27 and TRBJ2-3; D may be TRBD2 (6 bases). CDR1 is MNHEY, CDR2 SMNVEV, per germline (reference sequence). V gave up 5 bases and J gave up 4 bases, with 16 bases separating them. The CDR3 contains 15 residues. CDR3 in DNA: TGTGCCAGCAGTCTCCTTACTAGCTGGCCAGATACGCAGTATTTT. Protein product: CASSLLTSWPDTQYF.

This chain connects TRBV5-1 to TRBJ2-1; D gene unclear. The V gene's germline CDR1 is SGHRS and CDR2 YFSETQ. The CDR3 has 14 residues. V was trimmed by 6 bases and J by 9 bases, leaving 19 bases between them. Here the CDR3 DNA reads TGCGCCAGCACCCCCCTGCGAGCTAGTGTTGAGCAGTTCTTC. Translating gives CASTPLRASVEQFF.

This clonotype was recorded many times. V gene TRBV10-3 combines with J gene TRBJ2-7, with D uncertain. Germline-derived CDR1 and CDR2 are ENHRY and SYGVKD. V gave up 0 bases and J gave up 3 bases, with 6 bases separating them. The CDR3 has 13 amino acids. CDR3 sequence reads: CAISESKYYEQYF. The DNA for the CDR3 is TGTGCCATCAGTGAGTCTAAGTACTACGAGCAGTACTTC.

This chain links TRBV7-9 with TRBJ2-7; a weak D match, TRBD1 (6 bases). V lost 5 bases, J lost 6 bases, and 11 bases lay in between. This CDR3 is 12 amino acids long. Germline CDR1 SEHNR, CDR2 FQNEAQ (reference sequence). The CDR3 bases are TGTGCCAGCAGCATACCAGGGGTCGAGCAGTACTTC. It encodes CASSIPGVEQYF.

This clonotype was detected ten times or more. V is TRBV7-9 and J is TRBJ1-5; 7 nucleotides agree with TRBD1. The V gene's germline CDR1 is SEHNR and CDR2 FQNEAQ (reference sequence). V was clipped by 5 bases and J by 6 bases; unmatched bases: 4. The CDR3 sequence is 13 residues long. CDR3 DNA sequence: TGTGCCAGCAGCACCGACAGGGCTCAGCCCCAGCATTTT. Encoded protein: CASSTDRAQPQHF.

This clonotype was seen repeatedly, ten times or more. The chain employs TRBV4-1 and TRBJ2-3, with TRBD2 identical over 10 bases. The germline gives CDR1 MGHRA, CDR2 YSYEKL. The V segment lost 2 bases and the J segment 4 bases; nucleotides outside the gene matches: 6. The CDR3 runs to 16 residues. CDR3 protein: CASSQTLAGASDTQYF. The CDR3 bases are TGCGCCAGCAGCCAAACGCTAGCGGGAGCATCAGATACGCAGTATTTT.

This clonotype has a count of ten or more. The V and J genes are TRBV6-6 and TRBJ2-4, with no clear D. Germline V gene sequence: CDR1 MNHNY, CDR2 SVGAGI (reference sequence). The CDR3 is made up of 14 amino acids. Trimming took 2 bases from V and 0 from J, leaving 5 bases between them. CDR3 DNA: TGTGCCAGCAGTTACGGGTTAGCCAAAAACATTCAGTACTTC. It is translated as CASSYGLAKNIQYF.

This clonotype was seen a handful of times. The chain couples TRBV7-9 to TRBJ2-1, with 9 bases matching TRBD2. Per germline, CDR1 SEHNR and CDR2 FQNEAQ (reference sequence). J lost 15 bases, V lost 4 bases, and 4 bases had no gene match. CDR3 length: 11 residues. CDR3 sequence (DNA): TGTGCCAGCAGCTCGGGGACTAGCTCGTTCTTC. Protein sequence: CASSSGTSSFF.

The sample holds many counts of this clonotype. J is TRBJ2-3 and V is TRBV11-2, with 8 bases that match TRBD1. V shed 5 bases, J shed 5 bases, and the junction held 12 bases outside the gene matches. Germline loops: CDR1 SGHAT, CDR2 FQNNGV. The length of the CDR3 is 16 residues. CDR3 nucleotides: TGTGCCAGCAGCAAGGACAGGGCCGGACTTTTAGATACGCAGTATTTT. Protein: CASSKDRAGLLDTQYF.

The sample holds a few counts of this clonotype. V and J are TRBV19 and TRBJ2-2; maybe TRBD2 (6 bases). V was cut by 6 bases and J by 3 bases, with 14 bases left in between. This CDR3 has 15 amino acids. The V gene's germline CDR1 is LNHDA and CDR2 SQIVND (reference sequence). The CDR3 region is CASSAGTTYTGELFF. The CDR3 nucleotides are TGTGCCAGTAGCGCGGGAACGACTTACACCGGGGAGCTGTTTTTT. The full variable domain, with the rest looked up from reference TRBV19 and TRBJ2-2, is DGGITQSPKYLFRKEGQNVTLSCEQNLNHDAMYWYRQDPGQGLRLIYYSQIVNDFQKGDIAEGYSVSREKKESFPLTVTSAQKNPTAFYLCASSAGTTYTGELFFGEGSRLTVL.

There are many counts of this clonotype. V usage is TRBV5-1 and J usage is TRBJ2-6, with 7 bases fitting TRBD1. Looked up from germline, CDR1 is SGHRS and CDR2 is YFSETQ. V trimming: 7 bases; J trimming: 2 bases; junction bases outside the gene matches: 6. The CDR3 has 15 amino acids. The CDR3 reads CASEDRPTGANVLTF. In DNA, the CDR3 is TGCGCCAGCGAGGACAGGCCTACTGGGGCCAACGTCCTGACTTTC.

This clonotype was detected many times. The chain couples TRBV6-1 to TRBJ2-2, with unresolved D. CDR3 length equals 13 residues. The V end lost 1 base, the J end lost 6 bases, and 6 bases lay between the germline ends. Germline CDR1 is MNHNS and CDR2 is SASEGT. CDR3 DNA sequence: TGTGCCAGCAGTGAAGGACACCCCGGGGAGCTGTTTTTT. It yields the protein CASSEGHPGELFF.

The chain recombines TRBV9 with TRBJ2-2; no reliable D call. There are 13 residues in the CDR3. Germline loops: CDR1 SGDLS, CDR2 YYNGEE. Trimming left V 3 bases short and J 6 bases short, with 9 bases between. The CDR3 reads CASSARLAGELFF. The CDR3 DNA sequence: TGTGCCAGCAGCGCTCGTCTAGCCGGGGAGCTGTTTTTT.